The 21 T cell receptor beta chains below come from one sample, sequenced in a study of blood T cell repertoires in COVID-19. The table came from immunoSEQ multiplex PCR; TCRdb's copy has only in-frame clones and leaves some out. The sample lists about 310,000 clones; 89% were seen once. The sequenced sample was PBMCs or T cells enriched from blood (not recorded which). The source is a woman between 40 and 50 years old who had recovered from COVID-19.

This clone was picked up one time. The CDR3: CASSELGRGGYEQYF. CDR3 coding DNA: TGCGCCAGCAGTGAACTGGGCAGGGGAGGGTACGAGCAGTACTTC. The genes are TRBV10-2 and TRBJ2-7; possibly TRBD2 for D (7 bases). The CDR3 covers 15 residues. Germline V gene data show CDR1 as WSHSY and CDR2 as SAAADI. Trimming shortened V by 3 bases and J by 4 bases, and 16 bases separated the two germline ends.

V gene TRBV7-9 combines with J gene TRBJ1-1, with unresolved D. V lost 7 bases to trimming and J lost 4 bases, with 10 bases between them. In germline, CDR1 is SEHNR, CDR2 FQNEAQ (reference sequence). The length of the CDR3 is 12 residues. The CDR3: CASTLVITEAFF. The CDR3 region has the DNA TGTGCCAGCACCTTGGTTATCACTGAAGCTTTCTTT.

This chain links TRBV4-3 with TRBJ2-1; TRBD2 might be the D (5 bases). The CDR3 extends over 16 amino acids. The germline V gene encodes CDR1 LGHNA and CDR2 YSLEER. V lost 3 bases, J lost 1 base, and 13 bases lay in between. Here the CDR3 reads CASSQFFSESYNEQFF. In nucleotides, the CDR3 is TGCGCCAGCAGCCAGTTCTTTAGCGAATCCTACAATGAGCAGTTCTTC.

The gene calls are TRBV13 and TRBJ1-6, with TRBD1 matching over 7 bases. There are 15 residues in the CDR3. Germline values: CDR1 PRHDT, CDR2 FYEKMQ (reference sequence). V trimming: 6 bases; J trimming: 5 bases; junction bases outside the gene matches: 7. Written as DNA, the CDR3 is TGTGCCAGCAGATCAACCGGGACAGATAATTCACCCCTCCACTTT. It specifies CASRSTGTDNSPLHF.

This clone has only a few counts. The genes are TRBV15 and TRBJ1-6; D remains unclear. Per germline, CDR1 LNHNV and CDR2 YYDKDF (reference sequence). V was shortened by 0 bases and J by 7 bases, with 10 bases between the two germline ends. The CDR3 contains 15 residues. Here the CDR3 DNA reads TGTGCCACCAGCAGAGATCGAGGAGGAAATTCACCCCTCCACTTT. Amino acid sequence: CATSRDRGGNSPLHF.

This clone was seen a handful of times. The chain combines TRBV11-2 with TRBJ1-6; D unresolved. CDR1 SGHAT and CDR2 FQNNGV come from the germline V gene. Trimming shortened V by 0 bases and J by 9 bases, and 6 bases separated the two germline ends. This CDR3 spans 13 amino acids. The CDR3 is CASSLERASPLHF. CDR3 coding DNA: TGTGCCAGCAGCTTAGAGCGGGCTTCACCCCTCCACTTT.

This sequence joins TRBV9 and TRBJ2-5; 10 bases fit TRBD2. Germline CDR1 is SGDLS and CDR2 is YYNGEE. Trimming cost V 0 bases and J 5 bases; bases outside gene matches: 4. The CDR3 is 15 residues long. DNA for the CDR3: TGTGCCAGCAGCGTAGGAAATAGCGGGGGGGAGACCCAGTACTTC. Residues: CASSVGNSGGETQYF.

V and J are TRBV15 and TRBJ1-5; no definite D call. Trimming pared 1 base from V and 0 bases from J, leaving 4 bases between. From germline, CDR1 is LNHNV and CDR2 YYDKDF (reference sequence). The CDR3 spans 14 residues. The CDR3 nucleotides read TGTGCCACCAGCAGAGCAGTTAGCAATCAGCCCCAGCATTTT. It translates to CATSRAVSNQPQHF.

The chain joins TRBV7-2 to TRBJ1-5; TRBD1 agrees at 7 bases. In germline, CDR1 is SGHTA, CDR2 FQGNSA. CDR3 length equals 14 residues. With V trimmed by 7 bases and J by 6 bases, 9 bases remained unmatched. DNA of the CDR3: TGTGCCAGCACTATAGAAAGGGGGCCTCAGCCCCAGCATTTT. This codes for CASTIERGPQPQHF. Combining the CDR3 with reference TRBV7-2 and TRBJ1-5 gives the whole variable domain GAGVSQSPSNKVTEKGKDVELRCDPISGHTALYWYRQSLGQGLEFLIYFQGNSAPDKSGLPSDRFSAERTGGSVSTLTIQRTQQEDSAVYLCASTIERGPQPQHFGDGTRLSIL.

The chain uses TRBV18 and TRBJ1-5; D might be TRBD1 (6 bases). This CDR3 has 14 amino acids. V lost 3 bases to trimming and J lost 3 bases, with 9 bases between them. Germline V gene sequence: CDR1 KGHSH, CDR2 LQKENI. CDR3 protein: CASSPDSLNQPQHF. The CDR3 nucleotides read TGTGCCAGCTCACCGGACAGCCTCAATCAGCCCCAGCATTTT. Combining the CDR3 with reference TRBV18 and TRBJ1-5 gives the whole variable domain NAGVMQNPRHLVRRRGQEARLRCSPMKGHSHVYWYRQLPEEGLKFMVYLQKENIIDESGMPKERFSAEFPKEGPSILRIQQVVRGDSAAYFCASSPDSLNQPQHFGDGTRLSIL.

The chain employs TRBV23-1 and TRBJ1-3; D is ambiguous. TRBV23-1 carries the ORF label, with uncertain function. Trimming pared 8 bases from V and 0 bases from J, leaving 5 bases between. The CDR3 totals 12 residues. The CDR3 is CASRNSGNTIYF. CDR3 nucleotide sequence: TGCGCCAGCCGTAACTCTGGAAACACCATATATTTT.

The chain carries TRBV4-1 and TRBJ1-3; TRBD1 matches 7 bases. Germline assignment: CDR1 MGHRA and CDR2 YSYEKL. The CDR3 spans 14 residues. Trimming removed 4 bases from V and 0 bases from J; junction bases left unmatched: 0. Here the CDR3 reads CASSRDSSGNTIYF. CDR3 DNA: TGCGCCAGCAGCCGGGACAGCTCTGGAAACACCATATATTTT.

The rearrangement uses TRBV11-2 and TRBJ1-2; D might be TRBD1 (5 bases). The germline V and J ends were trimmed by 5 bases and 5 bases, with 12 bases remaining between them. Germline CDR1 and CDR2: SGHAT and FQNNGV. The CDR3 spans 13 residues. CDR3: CASSPGPGYGYTF. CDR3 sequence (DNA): TGTGCCAGCAGCCCAGGGCCCGGTTATGGCTACACCTTC.

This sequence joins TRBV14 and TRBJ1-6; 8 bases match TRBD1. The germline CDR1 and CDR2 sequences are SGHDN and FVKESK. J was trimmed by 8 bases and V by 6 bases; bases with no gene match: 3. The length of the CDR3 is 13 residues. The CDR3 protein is CASSGQGYSPLHF. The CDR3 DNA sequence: TGTGCCAGCAGTGGACAGGGTTATTCACCCCTCCACTTT.

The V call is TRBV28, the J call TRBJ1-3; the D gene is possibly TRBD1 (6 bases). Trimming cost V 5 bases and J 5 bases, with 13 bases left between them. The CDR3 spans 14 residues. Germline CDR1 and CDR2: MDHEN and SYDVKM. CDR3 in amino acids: CASSPPGQRNTIYF. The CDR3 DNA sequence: TGTGCCAGCAGTCCCCCAGGACAGCGAAACACCATATATTTT. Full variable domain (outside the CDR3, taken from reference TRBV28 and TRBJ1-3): DVKVTQSSRYLVKRTGEKVFLECVQDMDHENMFWYRQDPGLGLRLIYFSYDVKMKEKGDIPEGYSVSREKKERFSLILESASTNQTSMYLCASSPPGQRNTIYFGEGSWLTVV.

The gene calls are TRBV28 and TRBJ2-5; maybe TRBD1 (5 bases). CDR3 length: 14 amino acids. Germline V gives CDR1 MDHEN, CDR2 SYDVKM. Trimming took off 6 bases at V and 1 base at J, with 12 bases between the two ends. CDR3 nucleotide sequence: TGTGCCAGCAGGTTAACAGGACCCCAAGAGACCCAGTACTTC. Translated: CASRLTGPQETQYF. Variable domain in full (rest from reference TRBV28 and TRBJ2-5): DVKVTQSSRYLVKRTGEKVFLECVQDMDHENMFWYRQDPGLGLRLIYFSYDVKMKEKGDIPEGYSVSREKKERFSLILESASTNQTSMYLCASRLTGPQETQYFGPGTRLLVL.

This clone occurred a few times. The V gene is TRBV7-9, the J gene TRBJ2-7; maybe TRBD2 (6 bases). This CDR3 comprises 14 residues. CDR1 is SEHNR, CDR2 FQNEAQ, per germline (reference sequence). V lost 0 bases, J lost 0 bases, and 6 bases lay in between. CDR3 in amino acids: CASSLAGGSYEQYF. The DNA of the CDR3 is TGTGCCAGCAGCTTAGCGGGGGGCTCCTACGAGCAGTACTTC.

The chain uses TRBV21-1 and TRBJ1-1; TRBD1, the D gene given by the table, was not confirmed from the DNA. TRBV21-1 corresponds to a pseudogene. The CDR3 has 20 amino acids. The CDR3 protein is CASSKGARDAGTGINTEAFF. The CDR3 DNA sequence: TGTGCCAGCAGCAAAGGGGCCCGTGATGCCGGGACAGGAATAAACACTGAAGCTTTCTTT.

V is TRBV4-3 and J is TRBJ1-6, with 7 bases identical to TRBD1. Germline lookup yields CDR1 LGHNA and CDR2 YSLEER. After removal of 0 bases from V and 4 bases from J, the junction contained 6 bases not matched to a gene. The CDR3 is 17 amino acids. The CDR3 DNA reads TGCGCCAGCAGCCAAGACCCAGAGGGGGCGTATAATTCACCCCTCCACTTT. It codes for CASSQDPEGAYNSPLHF.

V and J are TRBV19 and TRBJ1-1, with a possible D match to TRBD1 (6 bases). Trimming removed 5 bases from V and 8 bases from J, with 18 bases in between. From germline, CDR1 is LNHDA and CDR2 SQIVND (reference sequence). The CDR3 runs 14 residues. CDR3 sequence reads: CASSPPGGASEAFF. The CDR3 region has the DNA TGTGCCAGTAGTCCCCCGGGGGGGGCTTCCGAAGCTTTCTTT.

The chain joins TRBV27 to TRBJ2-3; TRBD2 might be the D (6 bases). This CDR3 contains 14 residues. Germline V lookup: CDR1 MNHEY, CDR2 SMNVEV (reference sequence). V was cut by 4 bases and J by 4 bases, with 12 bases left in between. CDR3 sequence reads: CASSSPDYSDTQYF. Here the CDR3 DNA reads TGTGCCAGCAGTTCCCCGGACTACTCAGATACGCAGTATTTT.